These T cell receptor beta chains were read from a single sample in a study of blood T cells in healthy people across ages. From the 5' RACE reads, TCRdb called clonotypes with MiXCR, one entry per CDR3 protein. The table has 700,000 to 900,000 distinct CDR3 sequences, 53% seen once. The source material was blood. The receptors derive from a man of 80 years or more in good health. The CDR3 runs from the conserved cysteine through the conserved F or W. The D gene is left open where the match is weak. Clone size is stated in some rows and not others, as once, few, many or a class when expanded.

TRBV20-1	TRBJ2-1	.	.	CSARDRLPYEQFF	TGCAGTGCTAGAGATCGCCTACCTTATGAGCAGTTCTTC
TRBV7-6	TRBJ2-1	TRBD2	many	CASSPIGTSGYNEQFF	TGTGCCAGCAGTCCCATCGGGACTAGCGGATACAATGAGCAGTTCTTC
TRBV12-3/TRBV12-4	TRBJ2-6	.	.	CASRIQGTAGANVLTF	TGTGCCAGCAGGATACAGGGTACGGCTGGGGCCAACGTCCTGACTTTC
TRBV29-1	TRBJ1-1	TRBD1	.	CSAGGGTGRTEAFF	TGCAGCGCGGGAGGGGGGACAGGGAGGACTGAAGCTTTCTTT
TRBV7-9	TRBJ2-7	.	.	CASTTAPSYEQYF	TGTGCCAGCACTACGGCACCAAGCTACGAGCAGTACTTC
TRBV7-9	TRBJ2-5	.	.	CASSSLGSGSGETQYF	TGTGCCAGCAGCTCCCTAGGAAGTGGGAGCGGCGAGACCCAGTACTTC
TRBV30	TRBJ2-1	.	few	CAWSVRHPYNEQFF	TGTGCCTGGAGTGTACGACACCCCTACAATGAGCAGTTCTTC
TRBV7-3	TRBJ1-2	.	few	CASRRDENYGYTF	TGTGCCAGCAGGAGGGACGAAAACTATGGCTACACCTTC
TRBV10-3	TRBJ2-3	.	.	CAIGTGKDTQYF	TGTGCCATCGGAACAGGGAAGGATACGCAGTATTTT
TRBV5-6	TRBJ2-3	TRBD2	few	CASRRLAGGGAYF	TGTGCCAGCAGGCGACTAGCGGGAGGTGGAGCGTATTTT
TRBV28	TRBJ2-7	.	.	CASSSIRRYEQYF	TGTGCCAGCAGTTCTATCAGGCGGTACGAGCAGTACTTC
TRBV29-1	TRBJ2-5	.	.	CSVPHGPDQETQYF	TGCAGCGTTCCCCATGGGCCGGACCAAGAGACCCAGTACTTC
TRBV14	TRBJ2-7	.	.	CASSRYGEQYF	TGTGCCAGCAGCCGTTATGGCGAGCAGTACTTC
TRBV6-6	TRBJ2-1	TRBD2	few	CASTNGGRLTYNEQFF	TGTGCCAGCACCAATGGCGGGAGATTAACCTACAATGAGCAGTTCTTC
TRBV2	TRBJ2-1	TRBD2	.	CASILSGSSYKEQFF	TGTGCCAGCATCCTTAGCGGGTCCTCCTACAAAGAGCAGTTCTTC
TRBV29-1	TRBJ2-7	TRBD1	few	CSVELQGQAYEQYF	TGCAGCGTTGAATTACAGGGGCAGGCCTACGAGCAGTACTTC